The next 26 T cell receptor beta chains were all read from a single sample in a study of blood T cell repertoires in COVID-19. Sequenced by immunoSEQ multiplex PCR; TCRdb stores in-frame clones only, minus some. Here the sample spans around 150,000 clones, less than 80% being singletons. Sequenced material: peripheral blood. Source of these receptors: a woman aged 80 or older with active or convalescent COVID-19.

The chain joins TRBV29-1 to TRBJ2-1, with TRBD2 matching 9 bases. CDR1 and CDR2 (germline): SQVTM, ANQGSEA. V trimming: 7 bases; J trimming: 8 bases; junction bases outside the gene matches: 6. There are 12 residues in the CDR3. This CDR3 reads CSGGTSLHEQFF. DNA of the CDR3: TGCAGCGGTGGGACTAGCCTACATGAGCAGTTCTTC.

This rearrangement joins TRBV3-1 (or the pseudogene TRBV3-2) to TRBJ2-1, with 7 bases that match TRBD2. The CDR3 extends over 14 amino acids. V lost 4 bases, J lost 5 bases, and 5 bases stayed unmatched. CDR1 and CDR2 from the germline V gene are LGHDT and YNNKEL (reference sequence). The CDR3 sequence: CASSLRLANNEQFF. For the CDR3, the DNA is TGTGCCAGCAGCCTCCGACTAGCCAACAATGAGCAGTTCTTC.

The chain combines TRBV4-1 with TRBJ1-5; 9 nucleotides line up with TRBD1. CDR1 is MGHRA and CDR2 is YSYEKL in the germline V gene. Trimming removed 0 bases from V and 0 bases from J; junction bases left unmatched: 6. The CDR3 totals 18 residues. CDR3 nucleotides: TGCGCCAGCAGCCAAGATCCGACAGGGGGATCTAGCAATCAGCCCCAGCATTTT. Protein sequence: CASSQDPTGGSSNQPQHF.

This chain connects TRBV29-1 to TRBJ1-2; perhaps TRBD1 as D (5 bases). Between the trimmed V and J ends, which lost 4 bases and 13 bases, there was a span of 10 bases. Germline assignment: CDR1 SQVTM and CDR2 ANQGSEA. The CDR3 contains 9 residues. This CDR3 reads CSVVSGFTF. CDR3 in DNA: TGCAGCGTTGTATCAGGGTTCACCTTC. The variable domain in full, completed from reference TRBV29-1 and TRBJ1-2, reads SAVISQKPSRDICQRGTSLTIQCQVDSQVTMMFWYRQQPGQSLTLIATANQGSEATYESGFVIDKFPISRPNLTFSTLTVSNMSPEDSSIYLCSVVSGFTFGSGTRLTVV.

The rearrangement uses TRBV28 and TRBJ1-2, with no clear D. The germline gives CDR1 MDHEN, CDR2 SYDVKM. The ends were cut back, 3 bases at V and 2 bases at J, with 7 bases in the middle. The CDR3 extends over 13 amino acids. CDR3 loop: CASSLAGNYGYTF. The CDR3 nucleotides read TGTGCCAGCAGTTTGGCGGGGAACTATGGCTACACCTTC.

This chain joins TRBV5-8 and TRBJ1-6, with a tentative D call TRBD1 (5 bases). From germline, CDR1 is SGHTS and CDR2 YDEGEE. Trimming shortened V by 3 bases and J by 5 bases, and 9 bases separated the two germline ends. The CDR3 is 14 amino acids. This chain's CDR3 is CASSSGFHNSPLHF. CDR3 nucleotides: TGTGCCAGCAGCTCAGGGTTTCATAATTCACCCCTCCACTTT.

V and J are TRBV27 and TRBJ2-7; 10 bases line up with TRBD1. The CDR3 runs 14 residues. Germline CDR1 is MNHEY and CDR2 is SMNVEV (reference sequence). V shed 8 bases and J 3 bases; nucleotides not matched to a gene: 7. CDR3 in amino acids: CASSPRTGGYEQYF. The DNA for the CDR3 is TGTGCCAGCTCCCCACGGACAGGGGGCTACGAGCAGTACTTC.

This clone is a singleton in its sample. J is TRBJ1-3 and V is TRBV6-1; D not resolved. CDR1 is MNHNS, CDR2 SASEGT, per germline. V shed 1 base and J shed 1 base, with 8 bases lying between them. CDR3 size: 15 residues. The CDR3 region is CASSEGANSGNTIYF. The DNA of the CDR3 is TGTGCCAGCAGTGAAGGGGCAAATTCTGGAAACACCATATATTTT.

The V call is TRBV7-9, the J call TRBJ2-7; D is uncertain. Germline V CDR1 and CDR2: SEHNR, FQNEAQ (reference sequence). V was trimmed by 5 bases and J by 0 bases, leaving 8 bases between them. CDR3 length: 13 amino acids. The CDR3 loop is CASSPPVSYEQYF. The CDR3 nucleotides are TGTGCCAGCAGCCCTCCGGTCTCCTACGAGCAGTACTTC.

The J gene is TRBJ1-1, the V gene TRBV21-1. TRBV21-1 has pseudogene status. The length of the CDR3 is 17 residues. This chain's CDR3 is CASSSHGAGGERTEAFF. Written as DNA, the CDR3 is TGTGCCAGCAGCTCCCACGGAGCGGGGGGAGAAAGGACTGAAGCTTTCTTT.

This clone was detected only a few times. CDR3 sequence: CASSLGFNSPLHF. The CDR3 bases are TGTGCCAGCAGCCTCGGGTTCAATTCACCCCTCCACTTT. The chain is built from TRBV6-5 and TRBJ1-6; unclear D gene. The V end lost 6 bases, the J end lost 7 bases, and 10 bases lay between the germline ends. Germline CDR1 and CDR2: MNHEY and SVGAGI. The CDR3 runs to 13 residues.

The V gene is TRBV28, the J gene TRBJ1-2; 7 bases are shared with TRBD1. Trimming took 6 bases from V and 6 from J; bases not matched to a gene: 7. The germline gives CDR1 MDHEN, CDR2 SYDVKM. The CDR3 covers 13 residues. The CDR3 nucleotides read TGTGCCAGCAGGCAAGGGACAGTAGATGGCTACACCTTC. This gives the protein CASRQGTVDGYTF.

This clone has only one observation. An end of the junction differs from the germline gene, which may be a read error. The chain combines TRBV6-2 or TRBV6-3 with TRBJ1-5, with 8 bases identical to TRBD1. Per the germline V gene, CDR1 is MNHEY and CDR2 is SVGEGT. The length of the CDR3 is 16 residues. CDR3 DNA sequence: TGTGCCAGCAGTCACTCCCGGACAGGGCTTGTACAGCCCCAGCATTTT. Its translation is CASSHSRTGLVQPQHF.

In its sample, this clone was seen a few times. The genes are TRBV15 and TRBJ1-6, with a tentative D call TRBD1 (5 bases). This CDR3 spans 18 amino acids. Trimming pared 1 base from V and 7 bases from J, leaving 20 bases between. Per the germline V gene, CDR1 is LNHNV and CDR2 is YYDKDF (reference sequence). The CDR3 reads CATSRVKIGRGGNSPLHF. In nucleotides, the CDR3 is TGTGCCACCAGCAGAGTAAAAATAGGGCGGGGCGGAAATTCACCCCTCCACTTT.

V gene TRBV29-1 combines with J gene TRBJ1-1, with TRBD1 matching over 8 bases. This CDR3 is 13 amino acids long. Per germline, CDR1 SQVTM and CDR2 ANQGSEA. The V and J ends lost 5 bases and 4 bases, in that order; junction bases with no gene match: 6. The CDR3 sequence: CSVTQGALTEAFF. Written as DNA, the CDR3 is TGCAGCGTTACCCAGGGGGCCCTCACTGAAGCTTTCTTT. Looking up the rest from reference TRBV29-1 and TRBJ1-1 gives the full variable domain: SAVISQKPSRDICQRGTSLTIQCQVDSQVTMMFWYRQQPGQSLTLIATANQGSEATYESGFVIDKFPISRPNLTFSTLTVSNMSPEDSSIYLCSVTQGALTEAFFGQGTRLTVV.

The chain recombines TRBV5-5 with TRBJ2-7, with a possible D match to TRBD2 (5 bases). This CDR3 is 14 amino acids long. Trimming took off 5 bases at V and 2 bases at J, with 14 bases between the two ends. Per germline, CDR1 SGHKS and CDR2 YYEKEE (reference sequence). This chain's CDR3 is CASRFRTSTYEQYF. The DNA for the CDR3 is TGTGCCAGCAGATTTCGGACTTCTACCTACGAGCAGTACTTC.

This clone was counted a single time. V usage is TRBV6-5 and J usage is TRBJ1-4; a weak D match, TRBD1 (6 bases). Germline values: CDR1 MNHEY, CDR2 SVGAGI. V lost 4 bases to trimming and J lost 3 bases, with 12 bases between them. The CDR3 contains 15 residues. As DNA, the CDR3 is TGTGCCAGCAGTTCGACCAGGGGTTCTAATGAAAAACTGTTTTTT. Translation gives CASSSTRGSNEKLFF.

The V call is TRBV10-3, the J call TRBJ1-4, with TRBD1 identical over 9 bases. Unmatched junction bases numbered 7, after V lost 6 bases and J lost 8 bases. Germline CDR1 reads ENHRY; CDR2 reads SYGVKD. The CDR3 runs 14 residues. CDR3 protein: CAISEGQGLEKLFF. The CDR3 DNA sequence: TGTGCCATCAGCGAGGGACAGGGCCTAGAAAAACTGTTTTTT.

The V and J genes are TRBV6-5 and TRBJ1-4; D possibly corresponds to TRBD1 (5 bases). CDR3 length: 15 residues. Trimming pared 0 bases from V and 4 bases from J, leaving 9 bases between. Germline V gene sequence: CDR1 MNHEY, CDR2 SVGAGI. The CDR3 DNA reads TGTGCCAGCAGTTACTCGGTCAGGGATAATGAAAAACTGTTTTTT. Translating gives CASSYSVRDNEKLFF.

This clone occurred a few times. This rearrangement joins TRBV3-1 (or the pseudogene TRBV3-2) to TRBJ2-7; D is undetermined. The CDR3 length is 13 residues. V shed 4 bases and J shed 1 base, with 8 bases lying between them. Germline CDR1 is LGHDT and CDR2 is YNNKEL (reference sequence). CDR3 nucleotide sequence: TGTGCCAGCAGCCTTGGCAGGTCCTACGAGCAGTACTTC. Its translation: CASSLGRSYEQYF.

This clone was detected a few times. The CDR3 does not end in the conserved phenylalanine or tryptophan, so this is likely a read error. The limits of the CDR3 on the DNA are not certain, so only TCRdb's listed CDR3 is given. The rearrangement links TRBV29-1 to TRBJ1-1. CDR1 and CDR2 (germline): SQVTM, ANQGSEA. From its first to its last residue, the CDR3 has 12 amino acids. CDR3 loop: CSVQGVEIFLSH.

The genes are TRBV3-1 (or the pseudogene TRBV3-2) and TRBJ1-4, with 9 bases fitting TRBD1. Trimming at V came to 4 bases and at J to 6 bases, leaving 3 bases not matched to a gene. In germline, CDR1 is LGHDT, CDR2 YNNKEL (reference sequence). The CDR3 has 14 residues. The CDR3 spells CASSRRTGDEKLFF. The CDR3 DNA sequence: TGTGCCAGCAGCCGGAGGACAGGGGATGAAAAACTGTTTTTT.

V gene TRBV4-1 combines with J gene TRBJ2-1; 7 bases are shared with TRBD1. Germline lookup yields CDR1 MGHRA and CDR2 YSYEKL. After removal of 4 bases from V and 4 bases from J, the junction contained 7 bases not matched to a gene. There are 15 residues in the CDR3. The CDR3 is CASSRTGQPYNEQFF. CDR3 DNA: TGCGCCAGCAGCCGGACGGGACAGCCTTACAATGAGCAGTTCTTC.

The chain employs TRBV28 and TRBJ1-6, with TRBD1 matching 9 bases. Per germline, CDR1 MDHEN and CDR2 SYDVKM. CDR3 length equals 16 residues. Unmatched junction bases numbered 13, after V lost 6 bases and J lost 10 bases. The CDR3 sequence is CASRAGTGRMESPLHF. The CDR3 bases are TGTGCCAGCAGGGCGGGGACAGGGAGGATGGAGTCACCCCTCCACTTT.

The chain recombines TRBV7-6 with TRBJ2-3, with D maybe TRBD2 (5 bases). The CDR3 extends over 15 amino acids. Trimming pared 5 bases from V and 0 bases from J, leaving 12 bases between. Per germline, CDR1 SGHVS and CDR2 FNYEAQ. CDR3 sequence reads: CASSPGGPSTDTQYF. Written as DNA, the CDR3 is TGTGCCAGCAGCCCAGGAGGTCCCAGCACAGATACGCAGTATTTT.

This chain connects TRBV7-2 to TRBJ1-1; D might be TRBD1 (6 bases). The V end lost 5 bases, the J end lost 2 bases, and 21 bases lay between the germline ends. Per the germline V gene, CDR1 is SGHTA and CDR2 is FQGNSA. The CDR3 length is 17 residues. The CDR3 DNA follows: TGTGCCAGCAGCACAGGGACGGGTCCCTTTTCAAACACTGAAGCTTTCTTT. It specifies CASSTGTGPFSNTEAFF.